The rows below give T cell receptor beta chains drawn from one sample of a study of shared clonotypes between healthy human individuals. Measured with immunoSEQ multiplex PCR; TCRdb has only the in-frame clones, and not every one. The data contain 1.5 million to 2.5 million clones, about 95% of them singletons. The specimen was naive CD8+ T cells sorted from blood. These TCRs come from a man aged 18-30 years in good health. Each CDR3 is given with its conserved first and last residue. A D gene is named only where the DNA matches it firmly. The size field is filled for only some rows; it gives once, few, many or a size class.

TRBJ2-3	TRBV7-2	-	-	CASSFITDTQYF	TGTGCCAGCAGCTTCATCACAGATACGCAGTATTTT
TRBJ2-7	TRBV29-1	-	-	CSVEMGGYEQYF	TGCAGCGTTGAGATGGGGGGCTACGAGCAGTACTTC
TRBJ2-1	TRBV27	TRBD2	-	CASKGLAGLNEQFF	TGTGCCAGCAAGGGACTAGCGGGGTTAAATGAGCAGTTCTTC
TRBJ1-2	TRBV7-9	TRBD1	-	CASSLGDSAYGYTF	TGTGCCAGCAGCTTAGGGGACAGTGCCTATGGCTACACCTTC
TRBJ2-1	TRBV7-8	TRBD1	-	CASSLAGTDNEQFF	TGTGCCAGCAGCTTAGCGGGGACAGACAATGAGCAGTTCTTC
TRBJ2-7	TRBV28	-	-	CASMRSGLTYEQYF	TGTGCCAGCATGCGGAGCGGGTTAACCTACGAGCAGTACTTC
TRBJ1-4	TRBV9	-	once	CASSPWDTATNEKLFF	TGTGCCAGCAGCCCGTGGGACACCGCAACTAATGAAAAACTGTTTTTT
TRBJ2-1	TRBV6-1	-	-	CASTDSYNEQFF	TGTGCCAGCACCGACTCCTACAATGAGCAGTTCTTC
TRBJ2-1	TRBV11-3	TRBD2	-	CASSQGPGLADYNEQFF	TGTGCCAGCAGCCAAGGTCCCGGACTAGCGGATTACAATGAGCAGTTCTTC
TRBJ2-2	TRBV5-4	-	-	CASSFSTGELFF	TGTGCCAGCAGCTTTTCCACCGGGGAGCTGTTTTTT
TRBJ2-1	TRBV7-2	-	-	CASSFLRNEQFF	TGTGCCAGCAGCTTCTTGCGAAATGAGCAGTTCTTC
TRBJ1-5	TRBV6-1	TRBD1	-	CASRGDRFSNQPQHF	TGTGCCAGCAGGGGGGACAGGTTTAGCAATCAGCCCCAGCATTTT
TRBJ2-1	TRBV19	-	-	CASSGPGASYNEQFF	TGTGCCAGTAGCGGCCCGGGGGCCTCCTACAATGAGCAGTTCTTC
TRBJ2-2	TRBV6-1	TRBD2	-	CASSAGLAGTGELFF	TGTGCCAGCAGTGCGGGACTAGCGGGAACCGGGGAGCTGTTTTTT
TRBJ2-5	TRBV7-9	TRBD1	-	CASSSGQRFPPQETQYF	TGTGCCAGCAGCTCGGGACAGAGGTTCCCCCCACAAGAGACCCAGTACTTC
TRBJ2-5	TRBV7-9	-	-	CASSRAGTQETQYF	TGTGCCAGCAGCCGGGCCGGGACCCAAGAGACCCAGTACTTC
TRBJ1-2	TRBV2	-	-	CASREGGGAVGYGYTF	TGTGCCAGCAGAGAAGGTGGGGGCGCCGTGGGCTATGGCTACACCTTC
TRBJ2-7	TRBV27	-	-	CASSHPDRTYEQYF	TGTGCCAGCAGTCACCCGGACAGAACCTACGAGCAGTACTTC
TRBJ1-5	TRBV11-2	TRBD1	-	CASSLEGQGGQPQHF	TGTGCCAGCAGCTTAGAAGGACAGGGGGGCCAGCCCCAGCATTTT
TRBJ1-6	TRBV5-4	TRBD1	-	CASSPGQPSNSPLHF	TGTGCCAGCAGCCCGGGACAGCCGTCAAATTCACCCCTCCACTTT
TRBJ1-3	TRBV6-5	-	-	CASSYSIRVLGNTIYF	TGTGCCAGCAGTTACTCGATCAGGGTTTTAGGAAACACCATATATTTT
TRBJ2-7	TRBV6-5	-	-	CASAEGEAYYEQYF	TGTGCCAGCGCTGAGGGGGAAGCCTACTACGAGCAGTACTTC
TRBJ2-2	TRBV19	TRBD2	-	CASNLAGGTGELFF	TGTGCCAGTAATCTAGCGGGGGGCACCGGGGAGCTGTTTTTT
TRBJ2-3	TRBV7-9	-	-	CASSDTDRYTDTQYF	TGTGCCAGCAGCGACACTGACAGATACACAGATACGCAGTATTTT
TRBJ2-7	TRBV7-2	TRBD2	-	CASSWGGESYEQYF	TGTGCCAGCAGCTGGGGAGGGGAGTCCTACGAGCAGTACTTC
TRBJ1-1	TRBV13	-	-	CASSFGGGTEAFF	TGTGCCAGCAGCTTCGGGGGAGGGACTGAAGCTTTCTTT
TRBJ2-2	TRBV7-9	-	-	CATPLRGNTGELFF	TGTGCCACCCCCCTAAGGGGCAACACCGGGGAGCTGTTTTTT
TRBJ2-1	TRBV11-3	TRBD1	-	CASSLTGSYNEQFF	TGTGCCAGCAGCTTGACAGGGTCCTACAATGAGCAGTTCTTC
TRBJ2-7	TRBV4-3	-	once	CASSQEGHPEYEQYF	TGCGCCAGCAGCCAAGAGGGGCACCCCGAATACGAGCAGTACTTC
TRBJ2-5	TRBV13	-	-	CASRASGQETQYF	TGTGCCAGCAGAGCGTCGGGGCAAGAGACCCAGTACTTC
TRBJ1-3	TRBV4-1	-	-	CASSQPSTGNTIYF	TGCGCCAGCAGCCAACCAAGCACTGGAAACACCATATATTTT
TRBJ2-5	TRBV9	TRBD2	-	CASSADGGLEETQYF	TGTGCCAGCAGCGCAGACGGGGGACTAGAAGAGACCCAGTACTTC
TRBJ1-1	TRBV5-6	-	-	CASSSDPNTEAFF	TGTGCCAGCAGTTCTGATCCGAACACTGAAGCTTTCTTT
TRBJ1-5	TRBV4-2	-	once	CASSHTDRQLDSNQPQHF	TGTGCCAGCAGCCACACCGACCGACAGCTAGATAGCAATCAGCCCCAGCATTTT
TRBJ2-5	TRBV7-9	-	-	CASSSRDTPQETQYF	TGTGCCAGCAGCTCAAGGGACACCCCCCAAGAGACCCAGTACTTC
TRBJ2-3	TRBV2	TRBD2	-	CASSVWLAGVSDTQYF	TGTGCCAGCAGTGTTTGGCTAGCGGGAGTTTCAGATACGCAGTATTTT
TRBJ2-1	TRBV19	TRBD2	-	CASSIASGLYNEQFF	TGTGCCAGTAGTATTGCTAGCGGGCTGTACAATGAGCAGTTCTTC
TRBJ2-2	TRBV20-1	-	-	CSAREVGELFF	TGCAGTGCTAGAGAGGTCGGGGAGCTGTTTTTT
TRBJ2-3	TRBV2	TRBD1	-	CASTEGAGGWGTDTQYF	TGTGCCAGCACCGAGGGGGCAGGGGGTTGGGGCACAGATACGCAGTATTTT
TRBJ1-2	TRBV29-1	-	-	CSVVKDYGYTF	TGCAGCGTTGTAAAAGATTATGGCTACACCTTC
TRBJ2-7	TRBV30	TRBD2	-	CAWSVGSGSHEQYF	TGTGCCTGGAGTGTAGGTAGCGGGAGTCACGAGCAGTACTTC